A selection of T cell receptor beta chains follows, all from one sample in a study of beta chain features in type 1 diabetes. Repertoires were generated with immunoSEQ multiplex PCR, while TCRdb's copy carries only in-frame clones and drops some. The sample lists 250,000 to 300,000 clones, 8% occurring once. Sequenced sample: central memory CD4+ T cells from blood. The source is a young woman in good health. CDR3s include the opening cysteine and the closing phenylalanine or tryptophan. D genes are given only for firm matches. Size is stated for part of the rows, as once, few or many counts, or as a class when the clone is expanded.

j_gene,d_gene,len,abundance,v_gene,CDR3nt,CDR3aa
TRBJ1-3,.,15,few,TRBV29-1,TGCAGCGTTGTTCAAGGCAGCAACTCTGGAAACACCATATATTTT,CSVVQGSNSGNTIYF
TRBJ2-1,TRBD2,15,few,TRBV7-9,TGTGCCAGCAGCTTAGATAAGGCGGGGGTAAGGGAGCAGTTCTTC,CASSLDKAGVREQFF
TRBJ2-1,.,18,.,TRBV7-9,TGTGCCAGCAGCTTAGTATACATAGGGGCATTCTCCTACAATGAGCAGTTCTTC,CASSLVYIGAFSYNEQFF
TRBJ1-2,TRBD1,15,few,TRBV27,TGTGCCAGCAGTTTAAATGGACAGGGTTTGGGTGGCTACACCTTC,CASSLNGQGLGGYTF
TRBJ2-5,TRBD2,13,few,TRBV7-3,TGTGCCAGCAGCTTCGGGAGGGAACAGACCCAGTACTTC,CASSFGREQTQYF
TRBJ1-2,.,14,.,TRBV4-2,TGTGCCAGCAGCAGACGAAAGGACGACTATGGCTACACCTTC,CASSRRKDDYGYTF
TRBJ2-1,.,13,.,TRBV7-3,TGTGCCAGCAGCCCCCCTAAGCTGAATGAGCAGTTCTTC,CASSPPKLNEQFF
TRBJ2-5,TRBD1,16,.,TRBV6-1,TGTGCCAGCAGTGCTCAGCGGACAGGGGGCTTGAAGACCCAGTACTTC,CASSAQRTGGLKTQYF
TRBJ2-5,TRBD2,15,.,TRBV5-6,TGTGCCAGCAGCTTACGCGGGAGGGTCCAAGAGACCCAGTACTTC,CASSLRGRVQETQYF
TRBJ2-6,.,17,.,TRBV2,TGTGCCAGCAGTCAGACAGGAGGGAGCTCTGGGGCCAACGTCCTGACTTTC,CASSQTGGSSGANVLTF
TRBJ1-1,TRBD1,17,many,TRBV19,TGTGCCAGCACTCCCTACCGGGACAGGGGTAGGAACACTGAAGCTTTCTTT,CASTPYRDRGRNTEAFF
TRBJ2-5,TRBD2,14,.,TRBV27,TGTGCCAGCAGTTTGCGGACTAGCCCGGAGACCCAGTACTTC,CASSLRTSPETQYF
TRBJ2-1,.,16,.,TRBV7-2,TGTGCCAGCAGCCCCCTCTCCGGGAGCTCCTACAATGAGCAGTTCTTC,CASSPLSGSSYNEQFF
TRBJ1-6,.,15,.,TRBV2,TGTGCCAGCAGTGAATCCGGGGTTGATAATTCACCCCTCCACTTT,CASSESGVDNSPLHF
TRBJ1-2,.,14,few,TRBV7-2,TGTGCCAGCAGCTTACTCCTCCTACATTGGGGCTACACCTTC,CASSLLLLHWGYTF
TRBJ1-5,TRBD1,16,many,TRBV7-2,TGTGCCAGCAGCTTCGTAGGGGCAGGGGGGAATCAGCCCCAGCATTTT,CASSFVGAGGNQPQHF
TRBJ1-2,.,15,.,TRBV28,TGTGCCAGCAGTTCCCCGTACAGGAAACTCTATGGCTACACCTTC,CASSSPYRKLYGYTF
TRBJ2-3,.,13,.,TRBV13,TGTGCCAGCAGCTTAGAGAGAACAGATACGCAGTATTTT,CASSLERTDTQYF
TRBJ2-1,.,15,many,TRBV7-3,TGTGCCAGCAGCACAGCTAGCAGCAGCTACAATGAGCAGTTCTTC,CASSTASSSYNEQFF
TRBJ1-1,.,12,few,TRBV5-1,TGCGCCAGCAGCTTGGGCCAGACTGAAGCTTTCTTT,CASSLGQTEAFF
TRBJ2-3,.,14,few,TRBV9,TGTGCCAGCACCCCCCGGCCTTACACAGATACGCAGTATTTT,CASTPRPYTDTQYF
TRBJ1-1,.,13,few,TRBV18,TGTGCCAGCTCACCGAGCAGGGGCACTGAAGCTTTCTTT,CASSPSRGTEAFF
TRBJ1-6,.,14,many,TRBV9,TGTGCCAGCAGCCCTATAGGACGGAATTCACCCCTCCACTTT,CASSPIGRNSPLHF
TRBJ1-6,.,17,few,TRBV7-3,TGTGCCAGCAGCCAAGGCCCGAGGCGAAAGGTTAATTCACCCCTCCACTTT,CASSQGPRRKVNSPLHF
TRBJ1-2,TRBD1,15,many,TRBV28,TGTGCCAGCTCCCCCAGGACAGGAACTAACTATGGCTACACCTTC,CASSPRTGTNYGYTF
TRBJ1-2,.,13,.,TRBV6-5,TGTGCCAGCAGCCCGGCGGGAGGACAAGGCTACACCTTC,CASSPAGGQGYTF
TRBJ2-3,.,11,.,TRBV10-3,TGTGCCATCCGGGGGATAGATACGCAGTATTTT,CAIRGIDTQYF
TRBJ2-5,.,13,.,TRBV5-1,TGCGCCAGCAGCCGCGGGACTTCTGAGACCCAGTACTTC,CASSRGTSETQYF
TRBJ1-2,.,14,.,TRBV6-5,TGTGCCAGCAGTTACCAGGGGAGCGGATATGGCTACACCTTC,CASSYQGSGYGYTF
TRBJ1-1,.,16,many,TRBV27,TGTGCCAGCAGTTCCGCGTTCCGGGGCAAGGACACTGAAGCTTTCTTT,CASSSAFRGKDTEAFF
TRBJ2-7,.,14,.,TRBV15,TGTGCCACCCGAATTCGGGGAGGAAACTACGAGCAGTACTTC,CATRIRGGNYEQYF